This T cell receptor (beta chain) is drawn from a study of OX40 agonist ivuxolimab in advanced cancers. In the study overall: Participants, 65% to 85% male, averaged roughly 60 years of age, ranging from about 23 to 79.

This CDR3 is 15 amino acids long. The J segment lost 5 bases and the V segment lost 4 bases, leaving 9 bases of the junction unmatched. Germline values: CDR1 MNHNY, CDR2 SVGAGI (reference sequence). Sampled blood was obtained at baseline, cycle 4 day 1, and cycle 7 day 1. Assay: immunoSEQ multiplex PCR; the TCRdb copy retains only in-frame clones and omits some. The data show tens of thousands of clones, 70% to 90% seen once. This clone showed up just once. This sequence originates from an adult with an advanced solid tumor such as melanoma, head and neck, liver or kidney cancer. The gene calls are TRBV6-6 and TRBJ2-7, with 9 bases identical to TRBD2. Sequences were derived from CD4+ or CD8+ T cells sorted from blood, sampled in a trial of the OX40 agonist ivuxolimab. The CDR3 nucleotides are TGTGCCAGCAGTTCCCCGGGACTAGCAACCGACGAGCAGTACTTC. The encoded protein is CASSSPGLATDEQYF.